This T cell receptor beta chain emerged from a study of molecular identifiers for immune sequencing clone quantification. Study as a whole: In the replicates, RNA derived from roughly 20,000 or 100,000 naive CD8 cells was divided into five parts, and four were sequenced. Study-wide points: Beyond 20 RNA copies, clones held over 99% of effector molecules, compared with under 1% in naive cells.

Preparation of the bulk TCR libraries relied on previously described methods and listed TCR primers. TCRdb passed the PCR reads through MiXCR, listing each CDR3 protein once. The repertoire holds roughly 320,000 distinct CDR3 sequences, roughly a quarter seen once, with 0.74% in the top ten. This CDR3 is built from 15 residues. V shed 2 bases, J shed 4 bases, and the junction held 7 bases outside the gene matches. Germline V CDR1 and CDR2: DFQATT, SNEGSKA (reference sequence). This clonotype has only a few counts. No antigen is known for it. The V and J genes are TRBV20-1 and TRBJ2-3; 9 nucleotides match TRBD1. This sequence originates from a human donor in good health. Some libraries in this study had Jurkat cell RNA spiked in. Sequencing was done on a sample of naive CD8+ T cells from blood, with Jurkat cell RNA spiked in. Stated subset: FACS-sorted CD8+CD4-CCR7+CD45RA+ naive T cells. CDR3 sequence: CSARSPGTGPDTQYF. The CDR3, as DNA: TGCAGTGCTAGATCCCCCGGGACAGGGCCAGATACGCAGTATTTT.